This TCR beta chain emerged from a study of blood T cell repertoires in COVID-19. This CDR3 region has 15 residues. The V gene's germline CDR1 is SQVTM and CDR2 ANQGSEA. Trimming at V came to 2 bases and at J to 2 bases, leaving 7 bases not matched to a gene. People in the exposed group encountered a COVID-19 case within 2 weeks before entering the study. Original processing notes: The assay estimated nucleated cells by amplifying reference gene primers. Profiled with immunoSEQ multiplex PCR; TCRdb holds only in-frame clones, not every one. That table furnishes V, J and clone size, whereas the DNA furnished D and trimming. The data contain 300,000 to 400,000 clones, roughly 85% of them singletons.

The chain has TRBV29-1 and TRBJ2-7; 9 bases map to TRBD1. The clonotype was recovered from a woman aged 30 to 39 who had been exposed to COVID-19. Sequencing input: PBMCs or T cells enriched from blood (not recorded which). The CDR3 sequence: CSVEHGTGIAYEQYF. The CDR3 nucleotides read TGCAGCGTTGAACACGGGACAGGGATTGCCTACGAGCAGTACTTC.